What follows is one TCR beta chain and its context. Its target is not known. Assay: immunoSEQ multiplex PCR; the TCRdb copy retains only in-frame clones and omits some. Found here are more than 65,000 clones, around 96% of them singletons; the top ten hold approximately 1.3%. This sample was taken from a study of cytomegalovirus exposure and HLA in healthy donors. CDR3 length: 13 amino acids. Per the germline V gene, CDR1 is SGHTA and CDR2 is FQGNSA. V was clipped by 3 bases and J by 4 bases, with 6 bases between them. Study findings and constraints: In vitro testing confirmed three CMV-associated chains as specific for CMV antigens.

This clonotype was obtained from a woman aged 18-30 years in good health and CMV-seronegative. Sequencing used PBMCs. This chain connects TRBV7-2 to TRBJ2-2; D not certain. CDR3 DNA sequence: TGTGCCAGCAGCTTTTTGAGCACCGGGGAGCTGTTTTTT. It yields the protein CASSFLSTGELFF. Using reference TRBV7-2 and TRBJ2-2 for the parts outside the CDR3, the full variable domain is GAGVSQSPSNKVTEKGKDVELRCDPISGHTALYWYRQSLGQGLEFLIYFQGNSAPDKSGLPSDRFSAERTGGSVSTLTIQRTQQEDSAVYLCASSFLSTGELFFGEGSRLTVL.